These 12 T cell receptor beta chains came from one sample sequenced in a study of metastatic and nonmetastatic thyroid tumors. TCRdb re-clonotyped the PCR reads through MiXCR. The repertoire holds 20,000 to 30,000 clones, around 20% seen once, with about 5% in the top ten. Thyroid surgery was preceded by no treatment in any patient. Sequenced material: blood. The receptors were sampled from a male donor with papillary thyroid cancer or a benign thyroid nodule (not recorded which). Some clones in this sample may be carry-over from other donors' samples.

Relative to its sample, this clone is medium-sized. The CDR3 region is CATSTRTEETQYF. The CDR3, as DNA: TGTGCCACCAGCACCCGGACAGAAGAGACCCAGTACTTC. V and J are TRBV15 and TRBJ2-5; D might be TRBD1 (6 bases). This CDR3 comprises 13 residues. The germline CDR1 and CDR2 sequences are LNHNV and YYDKDF (reference sequence). Trimming took 4 bases from V and 3 from J, leaving 9 bases between them.

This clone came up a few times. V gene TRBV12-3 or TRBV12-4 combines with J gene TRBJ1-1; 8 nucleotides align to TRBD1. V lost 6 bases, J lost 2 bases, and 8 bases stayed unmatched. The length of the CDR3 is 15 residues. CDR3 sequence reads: CASRQAGGVNTEAFF. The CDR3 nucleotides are TGTGCCAGCAGACAAGCAGGGGGCGTTAACACTGAAGCTTTCTTT.

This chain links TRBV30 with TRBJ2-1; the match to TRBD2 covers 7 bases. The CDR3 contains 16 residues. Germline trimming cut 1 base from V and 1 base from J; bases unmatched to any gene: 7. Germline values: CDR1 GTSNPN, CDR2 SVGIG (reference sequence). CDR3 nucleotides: TGTGCCTGGAGTGGTATGGTTAGCGGGTCCTACAATGAGCAGTTCTTC. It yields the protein CAWSGMVSGSYNEQFF.

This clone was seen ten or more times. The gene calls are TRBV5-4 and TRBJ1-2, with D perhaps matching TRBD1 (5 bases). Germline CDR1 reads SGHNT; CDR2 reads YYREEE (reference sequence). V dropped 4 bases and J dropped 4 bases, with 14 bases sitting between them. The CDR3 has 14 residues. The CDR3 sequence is CASSLTGTFYGYTF. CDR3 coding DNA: TGTGCCAGCAGCCTTACCGGGACCTTCTATGGCTACACCTTC.

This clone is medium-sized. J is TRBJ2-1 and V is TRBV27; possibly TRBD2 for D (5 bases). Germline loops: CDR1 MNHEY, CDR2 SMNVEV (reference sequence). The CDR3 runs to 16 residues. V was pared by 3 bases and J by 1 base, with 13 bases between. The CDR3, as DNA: TGTGCCAGCAGTTTGAGTAGCGAACATTCCTACAATGAGCAGTTCTTC. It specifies CASSLSSEHSYNEQFF.

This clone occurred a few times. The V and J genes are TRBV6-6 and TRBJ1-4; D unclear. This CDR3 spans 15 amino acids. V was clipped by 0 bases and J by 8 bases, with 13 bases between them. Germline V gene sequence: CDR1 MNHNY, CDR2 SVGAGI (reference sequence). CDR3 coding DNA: TGTGCCAGCAGTTACTCCGGTGCTTCGGGGGAAAAACTGTTTTTT. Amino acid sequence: CASSYSGASGEKLFF.

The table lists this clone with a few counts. The CDR3 reads CASTAHVGETGELFF. CDR3 nucleotide sequence: TGTGCCAGCACTGCTCACGTGGGAGAAACCGGGGAGCTGTTTTTT. The chain has TRBV28 and TRBJ2-2; the D gene is possibly TRBD2 (5 bases). The CDR3 spans 15 residues. Germline V lookup: CDR1 MDHEN, CDR2 SYDVKM. Trimming left V 7 bases short and J 5 bases short, with 17 bases between. The variable domain in full, completed from reference TRBV28 and TRBJ2-2, reads DVKVTQSSRYLVKRTGEKVFLECVQDMDHENMFWYRQDPGLGLRLIYFSYDVKMKEKGDIPEGYSVSREKKERFSLILESASTNQTSMYLCASTAHVGETGELFFGEGSRLTVL.

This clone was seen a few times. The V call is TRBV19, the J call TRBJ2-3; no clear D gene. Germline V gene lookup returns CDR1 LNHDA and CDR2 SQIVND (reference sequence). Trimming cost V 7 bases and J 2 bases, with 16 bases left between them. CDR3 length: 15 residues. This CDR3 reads CASIIDAELTDTQYF. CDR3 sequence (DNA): TGTGCCAGTATTATTGATGCAGAGCTCACAGATACGCAGTATTTT.

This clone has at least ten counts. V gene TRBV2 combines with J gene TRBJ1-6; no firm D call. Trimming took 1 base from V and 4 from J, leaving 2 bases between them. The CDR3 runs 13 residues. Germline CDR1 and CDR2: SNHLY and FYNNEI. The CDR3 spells CASSEDYNSPLHF. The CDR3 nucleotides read TGTGCCAGCAGTGAAGATTATAATTCACCCCTCCACTTT.

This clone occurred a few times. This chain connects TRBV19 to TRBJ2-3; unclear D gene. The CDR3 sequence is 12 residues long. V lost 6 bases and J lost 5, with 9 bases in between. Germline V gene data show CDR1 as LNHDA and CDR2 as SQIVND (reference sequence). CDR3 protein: CASSRYQDTQYF. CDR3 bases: TGTGCCAGTAGCCGATACCAAGATACGCAGTATTTT.

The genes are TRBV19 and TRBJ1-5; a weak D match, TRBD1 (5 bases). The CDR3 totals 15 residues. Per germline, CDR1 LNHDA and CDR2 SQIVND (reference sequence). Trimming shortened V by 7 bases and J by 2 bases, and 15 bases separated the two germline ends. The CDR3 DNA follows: TGTGCCAGTACCGCGACAGAATCGTGCAATCAGCCCCAGCATTTT. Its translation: CASTATESCNQPQHF.

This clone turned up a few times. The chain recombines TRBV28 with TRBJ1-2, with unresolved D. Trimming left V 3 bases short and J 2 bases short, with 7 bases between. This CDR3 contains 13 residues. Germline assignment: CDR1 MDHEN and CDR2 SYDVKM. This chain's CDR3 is CASSFARNYGYTF. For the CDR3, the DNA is TGTGCCAGCAGTTTCGCGAGAAACTATGGCTACACCTTC.